The clone carrying this TCR beta chain appeared once. Other DNA sequences in this sample translate to the same CDR3. The source of the sample is a study of lymphopenia after photon versus proton radiotherapy. Measured with immunoSEQ multiplex PCR; TCRdb has only the in-frame clones, and not every one. The sample carries around 150,000 clones, approximately 90% recorded once. In germline, CDR1 is SGHRS, CDR2 YFSETQ. This CDR3 contains 14 residues. V was pared by 0 bases and J by 3 bases, with 3 bases of the junction left unmatched. Material: peripheral blood, obtained from a patient treated with photon-based radiotherapy. The sequence was collected from a man between 50 and 59 years old with gastric cancer. V usage is TRBV5-1 and J usage is TRBJ2-7, with 7 nucleotides matching TRBD1. CDR3 protein: CASSLDRGGYEQYF. The CDR3 coding sequence is TGCGCCAGCAGCTTGGACAGGGGCGGCTACGAGCAGTACTTC.